These 24 T cell receptor beta chains originate from one sample sequenced in a study of post-analysis software for immune sequencing data. Study results and limitations: Patients carried a few TRBV segments more frequently than controls did, and TRBV5-6, TRBV5-1 and TRBV20-1 were among them.

Their target antigens are unknown. Incorporated into the TCR beta cDNA libraries were unique molecular identifiers, which served to reduce PCR and sequencing biases. Via MiXCR, TCRdb re-called the PCR reads, giving one row per CDR3 protein. Of a few hundred thousand distinct CDR3 sequences in the sample, approximately 39% were seen once. What was sequenced was blood. The receptors come from a girl between 2 and 10 years old with multiple sclerosis.

The chain couples TRBV2 to TRBJ1-5; TRBD1 is a possible D gene (5 bases). The CDR3 runs 14 residues. Germline V lookup: CDR1 SNHLY, CDR2 FYNNEI. Trimming stripped 8 bases from V and 0 bases from J, with 11 bases between. The CDR3 loop is CASGRDGSNQPQHF. The DNA of the CDR3 is TGTGCCAGCGGCCGGGACGGTAGCAATCAGCCCCAGCATTTT.

This clonotype was seen only a few times. The chain links TRBV6-5 to TRBJ2-7, with 8 bases matching TRBD1. Trimming removed 0 bases from V and 7 bases from J; junction bases left unmatched: 8. The germline gives CDR1 MNHEY, CDR2 SVGAGI. CDR3 size: 15 residues. Written as DNA, the CDR3 is TGTGCCAGCAGTTACTCTTTGACAGGGGTGGGGGAGCAGTACTTC. Amino acid sequence: CASSYSLTGVGEQYF.

This chain links TRBV20-1 with TRBJ2-6; no reliable D call. The CDR3 has 15 amino acids. Germline CDR1 reads DFQATT; CDR2 reads SNEGSKA (reference sequence). The CDR3 reads CNARPVSSGANVLTF. The CDR3 DNA is TGCAATGCGAGACCAGTGAGCTCTGGGGCCAACGTCCTGACTTTC.

The chain couples TRBV25-1 to TRBJ2-7; the match to TRBD2 covers 7 bases. Trimming removed 4 bases from V and 2 bases from J; junction bases left unmatched: 11. The germline CDR1 and CDR2 sequences are MGHDK and SYGVNS. The CDR3 is 16 residues long. The DNA for the CDR3 is TGTGCCAGCAGTGGAGTGTGCCGGGGGGATCCCTACGAGCAGTACTTC. Protein: CASSGVCRGDPYEQYF.

The CDR3 DNA reads as TGTGCCAGCAACTCCGGACAGGGGTTTGTTAATGAGCAGTTCTTC. It translates to CASNSGQGFVNEQFF. The gene calls are TRBV7-2 and TRBJ2-1; 9 nucleotides match TRBD1. The germline gives CDR1 SGHTA, CDR2 FQGNSA. The CDR3 consists of 15 residues. V shed 7 bases and J 7 bases; nucleotides not matched to a gene: 11. The entire variable domain, with the rest obtained from reference TRBV7-2 and TRBJ2-1, is as follows: GAGVSQSPSNKVTEKGKDVELRCDPISGHTALYWYRQSLGQGLEFLIYFQGNSAPDKSGLPSDRFSAERTGGSVSTLTIQRTQQEDSAVYLCASNSGQGFVNEQFFGPGTRLTVL.

V gene TRBV10-3 combines with J gene TRBJ1-1; perhaps TRBD1 as D (6 bases). Germline V CDR1 and CDR2: ENHRY, SYGVKD. V was clipped by 6 bases and J by 8 bases, with 22 bases between them. The CDR3 is 15 amino acids. CDR3 sequence reads: CAIRDRDTDHREAFF. The CDR3 bases are TGTGCCATCAGAGACCGGGACACCGATCACAGGGAAGCTTTCTTT.

This clonotype has a handful of counts. In DNA, the CDR3 is TGTGCCAGCAGCCTCCTGGGACTAGCGGGAGGGAGCTCCTACAATGAGCAGTTCTTC. Protein product: CASSLLGLAGGSSYNEQFF. The rearrangement joins TRBV7-2 to TRBJ2-1, with 16 nucleotides matching TRBD2. CDR3 length: 19 amino acids. Per germline, CDR1 SGHTA and CDR2 FQGNSA. With V trimmed by 5 bases and J by 0 bases, 7 bases remained unmatched.

This clonotype was counted a few times. J is TRBJ2-3 and V is TRBV4-3, with TRBD2 matching over 12 bases. The germline V gene encodes CDR1 LGHNA and CDR2 YSLEER. Trimming removed 0 bases from V and 0 bases from J; junction bases left unmatched: 7. The CDR3 covers 19 residues. CDR3 in amino acids: CASSQEASGRAFSTDTQYF. The CDR3 DNA is TGCGCCAGCAGCCAAGAGGCTAGCGGGAGGGCGTTTAGCACAGATACGCAGTATTTT.

Only a few counts were recorded for this clonotype. The chain uses TRBV15 and TRBJ2-7; the D gene is possibly TRBD1 (6 bases). This CDR3 has 14 residues. V lost 4 bases, J lost 4 bases, and 14 bases lay in between. The germline CDR1 and CDR2 sequences are LNHNV and YYDKDF (reference sequence). The CDR3 region is CATSTAGVMYEQYF. CDR3 bases: TGTGCCACCAGCACGGCAGGGGTGATGTACGAGCAGTACTTC.

This clonotype was seen a handful of times. The chain joins TRBV5-1 to TRBJ2-7; TRBD2 aligns across 9 bases. Germline lookup yields CDR1 SGHRS and CDR2 YFSETQ. The CDR3 contains 14 residues. With 4 bases clipped from V and 3 bases from J, the junction kept 5 bases outside the gene matches. The CDR3 is CASSDGAGGYEQYF. In nucleotides, the CDR3 is TGCGCCAGCAGCGACGGAGCGGGGGGCTACGAGCAGTACTTC.

This clonotype was picked up a small number of times. The chain has TRBV28 and TRBJ1-4; D unclear. There are 18 residues in the CDR3. Trimming took off 5 bases at V and 0 bases at J, with 19 bases between the two ends. Germline loops: CDR1 MDHEN, CDR2 SYDVKM. The CDR3 sequence: CASSPHLGFSTTNEKLFF. In DNA form, the CDR3 reads TGTGCCAGCAGTCCACACCTAGGGTTCTCGACAACTAATGAAAAACTGTTTTTT.

This clonotype has just a few counts. The chain is built from TRBV10-3 and TRBJ2-5, with D unclear. The CDR3 has 13 amino acids. Looked up from germline, CDR1 is ENHRY and CDR2 is SYGVKD. V lost 5 bases to trimming and J lost 1 base, with 8 bases between them. The CDR3 nucleotides read TGTGCCATCAGTCGCGAGATCCAAGAGACCCAGTACTTC. Its translation is CAISREIQETQYF.

This clonotype was counted only a few times. The chain has TRBV29-1 and TRBJ2-1, with D perhaps assigned TRBD1 or TRBD2 (5 bases each). The CDR3 extends over 17 amino acids. The germline V gene encodes CDR1 SQVTM and CDR2 ANQGSEA. Trimming shortened V by 1 base and J by 0 bases, and 16 bases separated the two germline ends. The CDR3, as DNA: TGCAGCGTTGAAGGCCGGGGAGTTGGGGCCTCCTACAATGAGCAGTTCTTC. Protein product: CSVEGRGVGASYNEQFF.

V gene TRBV28 combines with J gene TRBJ2-7; 7 nucleotides match TRBD1. Germline V gene sequence: CDR1 MDHEN, CDR2 SYDVKM. The CDR3 consists of 18 residues. The V segment lost 5 bases and the J segment 0 bases; nucleotides outside the gene matches: 16. The CDR3 nucleotides read TGTGCCAGCAGTCCTTGGGGGAACCCCGGGACAGTCTCCTACGAGCAGTACTTC. Translating it yields CASSPWGNPGTVSYEQYF.

The CDR3 DNA reads as TGTGCCAGCAGTCCCTCGGGACACGGCCGGGAGACCCAGTACTTC. It is translated as CASSPSGHGRETQYF. This chain joins TRBV27 and TRBJ2-5; D perhaps matches TRBD1 (6 bases). The CDR3 loop spans 15 amino acids. CDR1 is MNHEY and CDR2 is SMNVEV in the germline V gene (reference sequence). V lost 5 bases and J 5 bases, leaving 18 bases between the germline ends.

The chain combines TRBV4-2 with TRBJ1-2; TRBD1 is a possible D gene (5 bases). The ends were cut back, 4 bases at V and 5 bases at J, with 17 bases in the middle. Per germline, CDR1 LGHNA and CDR2 YNFKEQ. The CDR3 is 15 residues long. DNA for the CDR3: TGTGCCAGCAGCCGGGACTTGTGGGGCCAGTATGGCTACACCTTC. It encodes CASSRDLWGQYGYTF.

The V call is TRBV7-8, the J call TRBJ1-3, with 7 bases fitting TRBD1. V dropped 5 bases and J dropped 8; count of bases not matched to a gene: 9. The CDR3 totals 14 residues. Germline CDR1 reads SGHVS; CDR2 reads FQNEAQ. In DNA, the CDR3 is TGTGCCAGCAGCCCAGCAGACAGGGTTGACACCATATATTTT. Translated, it gives CASSPADRVDTIYF.

This chain uses TRBV7-2 with TRBJ2-7, with D unclear. Germline V gene data show CDR1 as SGHTA and CDR2 as FQGNSA. The CDR3 has 13 residues. Trimming took off 1 base at V and 4 bases at J, with 8 bases between the two ends. The CDR3: CASSLGRNYEQYF. CDR3 coding DNA: TGTGCCAGCAGCTTAGGCCGGAATTACGAGCAGTACTTC.

This clonotype was detected a few times. For the CDR3, the DNA is TGTGCCAGCAGCACTAGCAGGGGAAATTCACCCCTCCACTTT. As protein: CASSTSRGNSPLHF. The chain combines TRBV7-8 with TRBJ1-6; D possibly corresponds to TRBD1 (6 bases). Trimming shortened V by 5 bases and J by 7 bases, and 12 bases separated the two germline ends. Germline loops: CDR1 SGHVS, CDR2 FQNEAQ. This CDR3 region has 14 residues.

A single count supports this clonotype. The rearrangement links TRBV7-8 to TRBJ1-1; D is ambiguous. CDR3 length: 16 amino acids. V was cut by 3 bases and J by 6 bases, with 20 bases left in between. Looked up from germline, CDR1 is SGHVS and CDR2 is FQNEAQ. The chain's CDR3 is CASSFIGVRGRAEAFF. Written as DNA, the CDR3 is TGTGCCAGCAGCTTCATCGGCGTCCGGGGAAGGGCTGAAGCTTTCTTT.

This clonotype was seen only a few times. The rearrangement links TRBV7-3 to TRBJ2-5; 7 bases map to TRBD2. J was trimmed by 4 bases and V by 5 bases; bases with no gene match: 10. CDR1 is SGHTA and CDR2 is FQGTGA in the germline V gene. The CDR3 runs 15 residues. The CDR3, as DNA: TGTGCCAGCAGCCACAACCGGGCTAGCGGAGAGACCCAGTACTTC. Translated: CASSHNRASGETQYF.

The rearrangement joins TRBV5-1 to TRBJ2-7, with D possibly being TRBD1 or TRBD2 (5 bases each). Per the germline V gene, CDR1 is SGHRS and CDR2 is YFSETQ. This CDR3 spans 14 amino acids. Trimming removed 4 bases from V and 4 bases from J, with 15 bases in between. The CDR3: CASSPARGYYEQYF. The CDR3 DNA reads TGCGCCAGCAGCCCCGCGAGGGGTTATTACGAGCAGTACTTC.

Only a few counts were recorded for this clonotype. V and J are TRBV25-1 and TRBJ2-1; D gene ambiguous. V was trimmed by 1 base and J by 15 bases, leaving 10 bases between them. This CDR3 is 11 amino acids long. Germline assignment: CDR1 MGHDK and CDR2 SYGVNS. CDR3 residues: CASSEFVTLFF. The CDR3 nucleotides are TGTGCCAGCAGTGAATTTGTGACATTGTTCTTC.

The J gene is TRBJ1-2, the V gene TRBV6-1; 9 nucleotides align to TRBD1. The germline gives CDR1 MNHNS, CDR2 SASEGT. This CDR3 is built from 17 residues. The V segment lost 5 bases and the J segment 5 bases; nucleotides outside the gene matches: 15. CDR3 sequence (DNA): TGTGCCAGCAGTACCCGGGACAGGGCCGATTCCCATTATGGCTACACCTTC. It is translated as CASSTRDRADSHYGYTF.